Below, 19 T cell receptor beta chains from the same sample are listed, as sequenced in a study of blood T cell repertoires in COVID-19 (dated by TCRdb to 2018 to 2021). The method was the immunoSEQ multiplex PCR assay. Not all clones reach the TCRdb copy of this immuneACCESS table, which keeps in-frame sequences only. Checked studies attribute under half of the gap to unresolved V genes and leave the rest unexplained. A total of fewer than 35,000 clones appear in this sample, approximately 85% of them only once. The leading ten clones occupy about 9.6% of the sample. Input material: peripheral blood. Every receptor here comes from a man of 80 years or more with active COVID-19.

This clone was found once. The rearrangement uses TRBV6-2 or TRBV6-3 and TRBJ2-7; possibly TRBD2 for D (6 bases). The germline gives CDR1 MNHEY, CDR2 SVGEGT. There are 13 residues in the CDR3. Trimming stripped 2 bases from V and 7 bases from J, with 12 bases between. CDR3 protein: CASSYPGGREQYF. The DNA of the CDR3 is TGTGCCAGCAGTTACCCCGGGGGTAGGGAGCAGTACTTC.

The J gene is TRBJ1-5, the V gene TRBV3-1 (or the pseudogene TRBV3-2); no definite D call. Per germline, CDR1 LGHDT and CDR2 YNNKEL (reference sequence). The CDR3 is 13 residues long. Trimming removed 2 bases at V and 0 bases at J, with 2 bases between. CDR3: CASSQLSNQPQHF. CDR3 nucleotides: TGTGCCAGCAGCCAACTTAGCAATCAGCCCCAGCATTTT.

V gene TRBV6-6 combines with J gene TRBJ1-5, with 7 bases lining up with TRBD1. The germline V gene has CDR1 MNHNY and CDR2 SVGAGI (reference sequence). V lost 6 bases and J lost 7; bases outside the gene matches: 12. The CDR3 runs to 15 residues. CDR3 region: CASSREQGHGQPQHF. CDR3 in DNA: TGTGCCAGCAGCCGTGAACAGGGGCATGGGCAGCCCCAGCATTTT.

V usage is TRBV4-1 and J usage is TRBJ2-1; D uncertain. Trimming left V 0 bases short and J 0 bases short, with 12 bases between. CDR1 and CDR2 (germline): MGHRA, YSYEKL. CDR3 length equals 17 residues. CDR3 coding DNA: TGCGCCAGCAGCCAAGATAGTGGCTGGAGCTCCTACAATGAGCAGTTCTTC. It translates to CASSQDSGWSSYNEQFF.

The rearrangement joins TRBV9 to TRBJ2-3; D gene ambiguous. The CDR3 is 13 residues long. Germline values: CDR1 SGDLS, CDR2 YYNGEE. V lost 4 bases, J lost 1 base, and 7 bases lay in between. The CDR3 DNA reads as TGTGCCAGCAGCCTCCAGGGCACAGATACGCAGTATTTT. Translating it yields CASSLQGTDTQYF. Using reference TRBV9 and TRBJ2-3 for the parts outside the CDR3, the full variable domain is DSGVTQTPKHLITATGQRVTLRCSPRSGDLSVYWYQQSLDQGLQFLIQYYNGEERAKGNILERFSAQQFPDLHSELNLSSLELGDSALYFCASSLQGTDTQYFGPGTRLTVL.

CDR3 sequence reads: CASRGGQGNTGELFF. The CDR3 DNA reads as TGTGCCAGCAGAGGGGGACAGGGGAACACCGGGGAGCTGTTTTTT. The rearrangement joins TRBV7-9 to TRBJ2-2, with 9 bases lining up with TRBD1. Germline-derived CDR1 and CDR2 are SEHNR and FQNEAQ (reference sequence). The length of the CDR3 is 15 residues. V dropped 6 bases and J dropped 1; count of bases not matched to a gene: 3.

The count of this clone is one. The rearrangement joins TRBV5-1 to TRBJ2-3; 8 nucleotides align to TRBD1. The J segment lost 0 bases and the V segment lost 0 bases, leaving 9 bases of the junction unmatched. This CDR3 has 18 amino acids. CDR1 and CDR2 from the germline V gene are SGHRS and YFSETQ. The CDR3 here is CASSLGVSGQGSTDTQYF. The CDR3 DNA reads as TGCGCCAGCAGCTTGGGTGTGAGTGGACAGGGCAGCACAGATACGCAGTATTTT.

CDR3 in amino acids: CASRTGIPYEQYF. The CDR3 DNA reads as TGTGCCAGCAGGACAGGGATTCCCTACGAGCAGTACTTC. The V gene is TRBV28, the J gene TRBJ2-7, with 7 bases lining up with TRBD1. The J segment lost 2 bases and the V segment lost 6 bases, leaving 4 bases of the junction unmatched. This CDR3 is built from 13 residues. CDR1 is MDHEN, CDR2 SYDVKM, per germline.

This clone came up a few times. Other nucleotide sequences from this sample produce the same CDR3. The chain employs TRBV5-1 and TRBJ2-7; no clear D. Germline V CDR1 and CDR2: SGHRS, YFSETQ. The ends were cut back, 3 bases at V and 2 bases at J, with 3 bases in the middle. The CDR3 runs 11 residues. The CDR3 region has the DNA TGCGCCAGCAGCTCTACCTACGAGCAGTACTTC. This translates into CASSSTYEQYF.

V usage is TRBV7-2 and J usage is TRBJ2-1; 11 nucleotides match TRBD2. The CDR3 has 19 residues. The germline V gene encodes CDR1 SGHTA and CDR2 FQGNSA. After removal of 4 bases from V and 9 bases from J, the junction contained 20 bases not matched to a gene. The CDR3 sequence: CASSSGVAGGRSQGIEQFF. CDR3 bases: TGTGCCAGCAGCTCCGGGGTAGCGGGGGGGCGTTCCCAGGGGATTGAGCAGTTCTTC. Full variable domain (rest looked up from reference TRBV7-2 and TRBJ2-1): GAGVSQSPSNKVTEKGKDVELRCDPISGHTALYWYRQSLGQGLEFLIYFQGNSAPDKSGLPSDRFSAERTGGSVSTLTIQRTQQEDSAVYLCASSSGVAGGRSQGIEQFFGPGTRLTVL.

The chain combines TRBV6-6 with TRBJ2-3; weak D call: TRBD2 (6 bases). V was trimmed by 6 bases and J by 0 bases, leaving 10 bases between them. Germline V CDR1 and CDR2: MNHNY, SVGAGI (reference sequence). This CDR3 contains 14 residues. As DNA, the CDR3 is TGTGCCAGCAGCGGGGGTTCTAGCACAGATACGCAGTATTTT. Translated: CASSGGSSTDTQYF.

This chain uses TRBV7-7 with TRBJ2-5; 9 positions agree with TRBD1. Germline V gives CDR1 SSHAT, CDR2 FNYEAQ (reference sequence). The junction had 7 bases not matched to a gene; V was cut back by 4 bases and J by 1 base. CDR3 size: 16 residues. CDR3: CASSSGQGSLQETQYF. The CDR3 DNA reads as TGTGCCAGCAGCTCCGGACAGGGGAGCCTCCAAGAGACCCAGTACTTC.

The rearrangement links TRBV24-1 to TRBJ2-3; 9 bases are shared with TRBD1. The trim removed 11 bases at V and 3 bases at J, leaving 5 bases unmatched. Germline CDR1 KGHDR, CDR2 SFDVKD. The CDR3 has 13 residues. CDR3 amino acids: CAIRDRVTDTQYF. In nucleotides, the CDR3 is TGTGCCATCCGGGACAGGGTAACAGATACGCAGTATTTT.

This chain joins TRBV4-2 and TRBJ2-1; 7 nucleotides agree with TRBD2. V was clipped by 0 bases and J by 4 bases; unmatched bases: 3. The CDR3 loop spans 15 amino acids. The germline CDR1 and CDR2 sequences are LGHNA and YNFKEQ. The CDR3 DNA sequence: TGTGCCAGCAGCCAAGAGGAGCGGGGATACAATGAGCAGTTCTTC. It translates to CASSQEERGYNEQFF.

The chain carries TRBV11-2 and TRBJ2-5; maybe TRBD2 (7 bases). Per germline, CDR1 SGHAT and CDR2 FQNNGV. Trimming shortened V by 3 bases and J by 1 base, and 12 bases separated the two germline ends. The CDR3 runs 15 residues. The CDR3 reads CASSLSGGPQETQYF. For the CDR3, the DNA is TGTGCCAGCAGCTTGTCGGGGGGCCCCCAAGAGACCCAGTACTTC.

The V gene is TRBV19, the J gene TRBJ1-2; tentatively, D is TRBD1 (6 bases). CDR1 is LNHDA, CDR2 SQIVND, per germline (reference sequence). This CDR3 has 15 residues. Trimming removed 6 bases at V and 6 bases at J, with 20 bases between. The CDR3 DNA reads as TGTGCCAGTAGAGGCAACAGGGTGCAGTCTGATGGCTACACCTTC. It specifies CASRGNRVQSDGYTF. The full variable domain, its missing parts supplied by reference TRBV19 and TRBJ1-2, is DGGITQSPKYLFRKEGQNVTLSCEQNLNHDAMYWYRQDPGQGLRLIYYSQIVNDFQKGDIAEGYSVSREKKESFPLTVTSAQKNPTAFYLCASRGNRVQSDGYTFGSGTRLTVV.

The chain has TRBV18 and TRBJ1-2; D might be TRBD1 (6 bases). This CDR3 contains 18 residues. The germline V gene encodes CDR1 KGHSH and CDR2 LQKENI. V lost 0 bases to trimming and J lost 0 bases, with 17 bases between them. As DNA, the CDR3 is TGTGCCAGCTCACCACCGATGGCAGGGGATAGGTCTAACTATGGCTACACCTTC. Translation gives CASSPPMAGDRSNYGYTF.

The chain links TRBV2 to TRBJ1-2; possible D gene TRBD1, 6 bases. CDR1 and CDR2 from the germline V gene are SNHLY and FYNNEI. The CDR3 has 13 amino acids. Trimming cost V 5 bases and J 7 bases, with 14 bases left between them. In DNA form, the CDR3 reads TGTGCCAGCAGTACAGACAGGAGCGGTGGCTACACCTTC. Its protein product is CASSTDRSGGYTF.

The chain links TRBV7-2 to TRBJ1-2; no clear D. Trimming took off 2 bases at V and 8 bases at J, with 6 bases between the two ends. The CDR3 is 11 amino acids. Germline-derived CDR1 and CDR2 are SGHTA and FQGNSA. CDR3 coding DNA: TGTGCCAGCAGCTTATTCGGGGGCTACACCTTC. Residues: CASSLFGGYTF.